The following is a T cell receptor beta chain sequence with its context. Under the authors' procedure: Amplification of reference gene primers provided the estimated nucleated cell counts. Assay: immunoSEQ multiplex PCR; the TCRdb copy retains only in-frame clones and omits some. V and J calls and clone size are those listed in that table; D and trimming were worked out from the DNA. The sample yields roughly 250,000 clones, around 85% seen once. The data stem from a study of blood T cell repertoires in COVID-19. Study-level background: Italy, Spain and the United States were the sources of the convalescent and acute COVID-19 samples.

CDR3 length equals 16 residues. Trimming pared 0 bases from V and 4 bases from J, leaving 15 bases between. Germline values: CDR1 LGHNA, CDR2 YNFKEQ. V is TRBV4-2 and J is TRBJ1-2; D ambiguous. The sample comprised peripheral blood. The clonotype originates from a human donor with COVID-19, enrolled during active disease. The donor label of this sample is uncertain. The CDR3 region is CASSQDRRANAYGYTF. For the CDR3, the DNA is TGTGCCAGCAGCCAAGATCGGCGGGCCAATGCCTATGGCTACACCTTC.